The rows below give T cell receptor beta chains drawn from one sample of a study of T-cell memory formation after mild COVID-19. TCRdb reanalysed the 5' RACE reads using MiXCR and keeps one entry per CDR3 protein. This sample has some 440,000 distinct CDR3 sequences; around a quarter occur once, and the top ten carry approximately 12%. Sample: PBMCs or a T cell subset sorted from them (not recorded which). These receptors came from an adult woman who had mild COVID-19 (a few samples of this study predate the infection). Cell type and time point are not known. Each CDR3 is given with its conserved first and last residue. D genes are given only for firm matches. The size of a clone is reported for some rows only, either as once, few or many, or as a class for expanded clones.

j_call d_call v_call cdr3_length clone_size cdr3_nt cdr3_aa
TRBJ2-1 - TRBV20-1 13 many TGCAGTGCTAGAGGGACTCTTGCTGGAGAGCAGTTCTTC CSARGTLAGEQFF
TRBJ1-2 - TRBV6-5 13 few TGTGCCAGCAGTTACTCAGGGATCTATGGCTACACCTTC CASSYSGIYGYTF
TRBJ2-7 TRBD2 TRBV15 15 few TGTGCCACCAGCAAGGAACGGACTAGCTCCCACGAGCAGTACTTC CATSKERTSSHEQYF
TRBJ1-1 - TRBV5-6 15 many TGTGCCAGCAGCCCAGGCCACCGGAGGGACACTGAAGCTTTCTTT CASSPGHRRDTEAFF
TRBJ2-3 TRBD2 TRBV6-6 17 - TGTGCCAGCAGTTGGGGCCTAGCGGGGGGGCCTACAGATACGCAGTATTTT CASSWGLAGGPTDTQYF
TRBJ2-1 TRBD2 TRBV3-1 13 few TGTGCCAGCAGCCAACCCACTAGCGGTGAGCAGTTCTTC CASSQPTSGEQFF
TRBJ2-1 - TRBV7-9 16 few TGTGCCAGCAGCTTTTGGAGTCCCGGGGGTGGTGGTGAGCAGTTCTTC CASSFWSPGGGGEQFF
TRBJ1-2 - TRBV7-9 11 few TGTGCCAGCAGCTTACAAGATGGCTACACCTTC CASSLQDGYTF
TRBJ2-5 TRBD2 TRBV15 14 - TGTGCCACCCGTAGCGGGGGGTTGGAAGAGACCCAGTACTTC CATRSGGLEETQYF
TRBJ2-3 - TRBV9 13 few TGTGCCAGCAGCGTAGAGGGAACAGATACGCAGTATTTT CASSVEGTDTQYF
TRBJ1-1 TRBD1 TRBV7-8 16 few TGTGCCAGCAGCCTCGTGGGACAGCCCCTGCTGCAGGAAGCTTTCTTT CASSLVGQPLLQEAFF
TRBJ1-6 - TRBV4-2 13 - TGTGCCAGCAGCCAACGGTCTGATTCACCCCTCCACTTT CASSQRSDSPLHF
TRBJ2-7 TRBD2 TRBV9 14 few TGTGCCAGCAGCCTGCGACTAGCTTCGGGTGAGCAGTACTTC CASSLRLASGEQYF
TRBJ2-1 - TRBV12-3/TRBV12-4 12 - TGTGCCAGCAGTTTAGTTTTCCTTGAGCAGTTCTTC CASSLVFLEQFF
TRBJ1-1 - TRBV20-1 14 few TGCAGTGCTAGAGATCGGGCAGAGAACACTGAAGCTTTCTTT CSARDRAENTEAFF
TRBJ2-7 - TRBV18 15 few TGTGCCAGCTCACCACCGGGTCCAGCCTACTACGAGCAGTACTTC CASSPPGPAYYEQYF
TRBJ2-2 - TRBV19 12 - TGTGCCAGTAGTATAAGCACCGGGGAGCTGTTTTTT CASSISTGELFF
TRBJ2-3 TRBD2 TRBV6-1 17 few TGTGCCAGCAGTCCAAGGACTAGCGGGTTCATGACAGATACGCAGTATTTT CASSPRTSGFMTDTQYF
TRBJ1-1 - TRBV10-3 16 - TGTGCCATCAGTGACTCGGCAGGCGTGAGGGGGACTGAAGCTTTCTTT CAISDSAGVRGTEAFF
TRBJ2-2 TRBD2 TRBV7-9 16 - TGTGCCAGCAGCTCCCCGACTAGCGTATTCACCGGGGAGCTGTTTTTT CASSSPTSVFTGELFF
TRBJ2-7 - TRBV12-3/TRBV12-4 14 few TGTGCCAGCAGTTTAGCGCTGAGCAGCTACGAGCAGTACTTC CASSLALSSYEQYF
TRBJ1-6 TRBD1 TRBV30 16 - TGTGCCTGGAGGAACCGGGACAGGGGGCAGATATCACCCCTCCACTTT CAWRNRDRGQISPLHF
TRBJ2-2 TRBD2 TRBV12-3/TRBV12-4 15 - TGTGCCAGCAGTTATAGCGGGGTTGGTACCGGGGAGCTGTTTTTT CASSYSGVGTGELFF
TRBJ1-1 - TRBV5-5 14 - TGTGCCAGCAGCTTGGGGATCTTAGGCACTGAAGCTTTCTTT CASSLGILGTEAFF
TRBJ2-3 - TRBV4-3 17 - TGCGCCAGCAGCCAAGATGCCGTGTCCGACCTACCCGATACGCAGTATTTT CASSQDAVSDLPDTQYF
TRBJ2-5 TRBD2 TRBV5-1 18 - TGCGCCAGCAGCCCCGGGACTAGCGGAGGACTGTACCAAGAGACCCAGTACTTC CASSPGTSGGLYQETQYF
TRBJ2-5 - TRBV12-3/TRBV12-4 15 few TGTGCCAGCAGTTTAGGCAGGGCTTGGCAGGAGACCCAGTACTTC CASSLGRAWQETQYF
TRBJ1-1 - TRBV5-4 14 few TGTGCCAGCAGACCCGGGACCAGAGGCACTGAAGCTTTCTTT CASRPGTRGTEAFF
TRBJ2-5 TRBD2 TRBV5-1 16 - TGCGCCAGCAGCTTGGTGGCAGGGCCTCTAGCGGGGGGCCTGTACTTC CASSLVAGPLAGGLYF
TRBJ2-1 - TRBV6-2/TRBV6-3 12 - TGTGCCAGCAGTGCATCCAGGGGTGAGCAGTTCTTC CASSASRGEQFF
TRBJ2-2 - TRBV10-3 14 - TGTGCCATCACACAGGCTTCGAACACCGGGGAGCTGTTTTTT CAITQASNTGELFF
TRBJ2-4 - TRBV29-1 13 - TGCAGCGTTGAAGAGGGGGCCAAAAACATTCAGTACTTC CSVEEGAKNIQYF
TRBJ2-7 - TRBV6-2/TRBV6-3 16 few TGTGCCAGCAGTTCGCGGGGGACAGACCTCTCCTACGAGCAGTACTTC CASSSRGTDLSYEQYF
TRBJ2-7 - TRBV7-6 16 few TGTGCCAGCAGCTTTAGTGTCGCATCAACGGCCTACGAGCAGTACTTC CASSFSVASTAYEQYF
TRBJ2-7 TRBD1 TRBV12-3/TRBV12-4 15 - TGTGCCAGCAGTTCAACCGGGACAGGGACTTACGAGCAGTACTTC CASSSTGTGTYEQYF
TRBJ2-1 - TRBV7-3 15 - TGTGCCAGCAGCCGATCCAATCAAGCAGCCAATGAGCAGTTCTTC CASSRSNQAANEQFF
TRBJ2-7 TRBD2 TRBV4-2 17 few TGTGCCAGCAGCCAAGAGCCGCTAGCGGGAATTGCGTACGAGCAGTACTTC CASSQEPLAGIAYEQYF
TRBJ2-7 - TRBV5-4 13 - TGTGCCAGCAGCTTGGCCGGGGTCGGCGAGCAGTACTTC CASSLAGVGEQYF
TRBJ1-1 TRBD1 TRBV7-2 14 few TGTGCCAGCAGCGAACAGGGGGCGAGGACTGAAGCTTTCTTT CASSEQGARTEAFF
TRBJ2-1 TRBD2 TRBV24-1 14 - TGTGCCACCAGTGAACCCGGACTAGCGGGAGAGCAGTTCTTC CATSEPGLAGEQFF
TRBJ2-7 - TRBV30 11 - TGTGCCTGGGATCGAACAGGGGAGCAGTACTTC CAWDRTGEQYF
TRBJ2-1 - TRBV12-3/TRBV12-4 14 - TGTGCCAGCAGACCTCCCATGGGGGACAATGAGCAGTTCTTC CASRPPMGDNEQFF
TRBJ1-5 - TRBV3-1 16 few TGTGCCAGCAGCCAAGGGGCCGGGATTGGCAATCAGCCCCAGCATTTT CASSQGAGIGNQPQHF